This record concerns one TCR beta chain sequence. Antigen unknown. Germline lookup yields CDR1 LNHDA and CDR2 SQIVND (reference sequence). Trimming shortened V by 1 base and J by 7 bases, and 13 bases separated the two germline ends. The CDR3 length is 14 residues. This sample stems from a study of graft-versus-host responses after intestinal transplantation. On the study more broadly: After anti-thymocyte globulin induction, recipients took tacrolimus and steroids for around three years.

Generated by immunoSEQ multiplex PCR, the TCRdb table keeps only in-frame clones and is missing some. The data show about 110,000 clones, 85% to 95% seen once. Broader study findings: Peak circulating GvH clone levels tracked with early post-transplant HvG declines.

The chain recombines TRBV19 with TRBJ1-1; D might be TRBD1 (5 bases). This clonotype was obtained from a human donor who was the organ donor for an intestinal transplant. The source material was unstimulated CD8+ T cells sorted from spleen or lymph node cells, sampled before transplant. The CDR3 sequence is CASSIVPGMGEAFF. CDR3 sequence (DNA): TGTGCCAGTAGTATAGTTCCAGGGATGGGTGAAGCTTTCTTT.